This T cell receptor (beta chain) stems from a study of beta chain features in type 1 diabetes. Study-wide results and caveats: The naive, central memory and Treg TCRB repertoires looked more alike in patients than they did in healthy donors. Shorter TCRB CDR3s, moderately but significantly so, marked every one of the four CD4+ subsets in Type 1 diabetes patients.

This clone was detected a few times. The target antigen is unknown. The authors reverse transcribed all of the isolated RNA, so sequencing captured expressed TCRB transcripts. Clones were read by immunoSEQ multiplex PCR, and TCRdb kept only the in-frame ones, dropping some. The table has more than 550,000 clones, 11% to 15% seen once. V was cut by 5 bases and J by 3 bases, with 10 bases left in between. From germline, CDR1 is MNHEY and CDR2 SVGAGI. The CDR3 has 13 residues. The V and J genes are TRBV6-5 and TRBJ1-1, with no clear D. The TCR originated in a man aged 18 to 35 with type 1 diabetes. Sequencing was performed on naive CD4+ T cells from blood. As DNA, the CDR3 is TGTGCCAGCAGTCGAAGGGTCGACACTGAAGCTTTCTTT. Translated, it gives CASSRRVDTEAFF.